This T cell receptor beta chain was profiled in a study of blood T cell repertoires in COVID-19. Overall study context: The samples span acute and convalescent COVID-19 from the United States, Italy and Spain. PBMCs, B-cell-depleted T cells, or T cells provided the cDNA or gDNA that made up the material.

The protocol was immunoSEQ multiplex PCR, while the TCRdb copy is restricted to in-frame clones and leaves out a portion. The data hold 12,000 or so clones, with over 75% observed a single time. Germline CDR1 MNHEY, CDR2 SVGAGI. Trimming left V 6 bases short and J 2 bases short, with 12 bases between. The CDR3 totals 14 residues. Material for sequencing was peripheral blood. The TCR comes from a man aged 80 or over with acute or convalescent COVID-19. The rearrangement links TRBV6-5 to TRBJ2-3; tentatively, D is TRBD1 (6 bases). The CDR3 DNA is TGTGCCAGCAGGGACTGGGGGCTCACAGATACGCAGTATTTT. Its translation: CASRDWGLTDTQYF.